This T cell receptor (beta chain) stems from a study of T cells after yellow fever vaccination. At the level of the study: Any fraction with a low cell number was prepared using SMART-Seq v4 Ultra Low Input.

Study-wide findings and caveats: The study re-detected most primary-vaccination clones after the booster (roughly 96% CD4, roughly 91% CD8). The secondary response was weaker, and its peak arrived faster, on day 5 versus 15. The bulk population could contribute abundant contaminating clonotypes to FACS-sorted repertoires.

TCRdb redid the calling of the 5' RACE reads with MiXCR, one entry per CDR3 protein. The sample holds approximately 240,000 distinct CDR3 sequences, around 3.5% seen once. This clonotype was detected many times. Its specificity is unknown. Germline assignment: CDR1 MNHNY and CDR2 SVGAGI (reference sequence). Deletions cut 0 bases from V and 2 bases from J, with 11 bases between. The CDR3 loop spans 15 amino acids. The clonotype originates from a man younger than 30 who received the YFV17D yellow fever vaccine. Sample: PBMCs, taken 15 days after the yellow fever booster vaccination. The chain joins TRBV6-6 to TRBJ2-7; D may be TRBD1 (6 bases). CDR3 coding DNA: TGTGCCAGCAGTTACTCGAGGACAGCGGCCTACGAGCAGTACTTC. The encoded protein is CASSYSRTAAYEQYF.